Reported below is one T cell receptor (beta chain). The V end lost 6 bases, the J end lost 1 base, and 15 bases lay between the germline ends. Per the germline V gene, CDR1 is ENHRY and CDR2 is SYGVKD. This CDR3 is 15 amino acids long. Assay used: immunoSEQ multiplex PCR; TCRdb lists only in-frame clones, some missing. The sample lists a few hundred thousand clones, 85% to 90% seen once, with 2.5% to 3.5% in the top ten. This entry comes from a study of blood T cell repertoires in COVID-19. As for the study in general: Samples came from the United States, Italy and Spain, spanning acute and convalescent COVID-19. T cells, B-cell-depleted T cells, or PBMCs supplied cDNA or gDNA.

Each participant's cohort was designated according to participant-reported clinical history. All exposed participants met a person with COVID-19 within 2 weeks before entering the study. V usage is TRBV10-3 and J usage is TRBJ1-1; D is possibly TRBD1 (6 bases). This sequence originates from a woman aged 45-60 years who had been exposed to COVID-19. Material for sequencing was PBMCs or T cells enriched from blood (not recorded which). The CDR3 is CAISYGTSQNTEAFF. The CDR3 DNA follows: TGTGCCATCAGCTACGGGACATCCCAGAACACTGAAGCTTTCTTT.